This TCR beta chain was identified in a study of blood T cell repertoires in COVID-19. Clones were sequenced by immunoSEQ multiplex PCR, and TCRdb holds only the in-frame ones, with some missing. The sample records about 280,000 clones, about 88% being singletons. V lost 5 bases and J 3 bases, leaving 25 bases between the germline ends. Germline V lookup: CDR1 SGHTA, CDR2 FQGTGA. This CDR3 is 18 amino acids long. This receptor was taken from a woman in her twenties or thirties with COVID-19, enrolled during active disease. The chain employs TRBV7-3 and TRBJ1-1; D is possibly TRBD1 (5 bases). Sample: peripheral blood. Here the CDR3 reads CASSAGRATGAPHTEAFF. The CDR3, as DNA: TGTGCCAGCAGCGCCGGGAGGGCTACTGGGGCCCCACACACTGAAGCTTTCTTT.